This TCR beta chain was captured in a study of cytomegalovirus exposure and HLA in healthy donors. Turning to the study itself: In a previous analysis, around 110 million unique TCR beta sequences were found from about 179 million T cells.

CDR1 and CDR2 (germline): SGDLS, YYNGEE. The CDR3 length is 13 residues. The germline V and J ends were trimmed by 4 bases and 7 bases, with 14 bases remaining between them. As regards this clone: The antigen remains undetermined.

General study findings and limits: Available immune exposure information covered CMV serostatus only. Previously analyzed data showed that most TCR beta V segments were productive at a frequency of about 90% or about 30%.

Vbeta (60) and Jbeta (13) primers were used in the PCR. Sequencing used immunoSEQ multiplex PCR; TCRdb keeps in-frame clones, though not all of them. The table lists roughly 200,000 clones, approximately 79% of them singletons. The chain has TRBV9 and TRBJ1-1, with TRBD1 as a possible D gene (5 bases). The source of this sequence is a girl under 18 in good health and CMV-seropositive. The specimen was PBMCs. CDR3 amino acids: CASSPAGGVEAFF. CDR3 nucleotides: TGTGCCAGCAGCCCGGCGGGGGGAGTTGAAGCTTTCTTT. The whole variable domain, filled in from reference TRBV9 and TRBJ1-1, reads DSGVTQTPKHLITATGQRVTLRCSPRSGDLSVYWYQQSLDQGLQFLIQYYNGEERAKGNILERFSAQQFPDLHSELNLSSLELGDSALYFCASSPAGGVEAFFGQGTRLTVV.